The rows below give T cell receptor beta chains drawn from one sample of a study of cytomegalovirus exposure and HLA in healthy donors. Produced via immunoSEQ multiplex PCR; TCRdb's table is partial and in-frame only. Found here are under 150,000 clones, around 84% of them singletons; the top ten hold roughly 9%. The source material was PBMCs. The receptors originated from a man younger than 35 in good health and CMV-seropositive. CDR3s include the opening cysteine and the closing phenylalanine or tryptophan. The D gene is left open where the match is weak. Clone size is stated in some rows and not others, as once, few, many or a class when expanded.

d_gene	v_gene	j_gene	abundance	CDR3aa	CDR3nt
.	TRBV18	TRBJ2-7	.	CASSVPGLSYEQYF	TGTGCCAGCTCAGTGCCGGGTCTATCCTACGAGCAGTACTTC
.	TRBV25-1	TRBJ1-3	once	CASSGSVSGNTIYF	TGTGCCAGCAGTGGTTCAGTTTCTGGAAACACCATATATTTT
TRBD2	TRBV10-2	TRBJ2-7	.	CASSESQFPLAGESYEQYF	TGCGCCAGCAGTGAGTCACAGTTCCCACTAGCGGGAGAATCCTACGAGCAGTACTTC
.	TRBV10-3	TRBJ2-2	.	CAIRDTGLTWRTGELFF	TGTGCCATCAGGGATACAGGGTTAACGTGGAGGACCGGGGAGCTGTTTTTT
.	TRBV19	TRBJ1-2	once	CASSDRLREQGPGYTF	TGTGCCAGTAGTGATCGATTACGGGAACAGGGCCCCGGCTACACCTTC
TRBD1	TRBV6-5	TRBJ2-5	.	CASTSTGEPRETQYF	TGTGCCAGCACCTCGACAGGGGAACCTCGAGAGACCCAGTACTTC
.	TRBV11-3	TRBJ2-2	.	CASSGRVGSSGELFF	TGTGCCAGCAGCGGCAGGGTGGGCTCCTCCGGGGAGCTGTTTTTT
.	TRBV7-9	TRBJ2-7	.	CASNPGLEQYF	TGTGCCAGCAACCCGGGACTCGAGCAGTACTTC
.	TRBV6-6	TRBJ1-5	.	CASSPTEAPQHF	TGTGCCAGCAGCCCTACAGAAGCGCCCCAGCATTTT
.	TRBV18	TRBJ2-5	.	CASSRARQETQYF	TGTGCCAGCTCACGGGCCCGCCAAGAGACCCAGTACTTC
TRBD2	TRBV7-9	TRBJ2-7	once	CASSDTSEHSYEQYF	TGTGCCAGCAGCGATACTAGCGAACACTCCTACGAGCAGTACTTC
.	TRBV5-4	TRBJ2-5	.	CASSPTLGEETQYF	TGTGCCAGCAGTCCAACGCTCGGGGAAGAGACCCAGTACTTC
TRBD2	TRBV6-5	TRBJ2-7	.	CASRFSGTSYEQYF	TGTGCCAGCAGATTTAGCGGGACCTCCTACGAGCAGTACTTC
.	TRBV6-1	TRBJ1-2	.	CASSEAGALAGYTF	TGTGCCAGCAGTGAAGCAGGGGCGCTTGCTGGCTACACCTTC
TRBD1	TRBV19	TRBJ2-3	.	CASRSQGVRSTDTQYF	TGTGCCAGTCGATCACAGGGGGTACGTTCCACAGATACGCAGTATTTT
.	TRBV30	TRBJ2-1	.	CAWTVQGIGEQFF	TGTGCCTGGACGGTCCAGGGCATTGGTGAGCAGTTCTTC
TRBD1	TRBV7-6	TRBJ2-1	.	CASSLRSDRGLYEQFF	TGTGCCAGCAGCTTAAGATCCGACAGGGGGCTGTATGAGCAGTTCTTC
.	TRBV5-5	TRBJ1-2	.	CASSTQGLGGYTF	TGTGCCAGCAGCACCCAGGGGTTAGGAGGCTACACCTTC
.	TRBV19	TRBJ2-5	.	CASSLQGGETQYF	TGTGCCAGTAGTCTACAGGGCGGAGAGACCCAGTACTTC
.	TRBV5-1	TRBJ2-3	.	CASSLKLGQITDTQYF	TGCGCCAGCAGCTTGAAATTGGGGCAGATCACAGATACGCAGTATTTT
TRBD1	TRBV15	TRBJ1-2	.	CATSGTDNGYTF	TGTGCCACCAGCGGGACAGACAATGGCTACACCTTC
.	TRBV28	TRBJ2-7	.	CASSWGHGEQYF	TGTGCCAGCAGTTGGGGACATGGCGAGCAGTACTTC
.	TRBV7-3	TRBJ2-2	.	CASRGGGQGGELFF	TGTGCCAGCAGGGGAGGAGGGCAGGGCGGGGAGCTGTTTTTT
TRBD1	TRBV2	TRBJ1-5	few	CASSYTGTGLTPQHF	TGTGCCAGCAGTTACACTGGGACAGGGCTTACGCCCCAGCATTTT
.	TRBV5-5	TRBJ2-5	.	CASRRDRQETQYF	TGTGCCAGCAGAAGAGACAGACAAGAGACCCAGTACTTC
.	TRBV27	TRBJ2-7	once	CASSFKSGSGTPDEQYF	TGTGCCAGCAGTTTTAAAAGCGGCTCTGGGACACCCGACGAGCAGTACTTC
.	TRBV7-8	TRBJ2-6	.	CASSSRAILGTGANVLTF	TGTGCCAGCAGCTCCAGGGCGATTCTGGGTACTGGGGCCAACGTCCTGACTTTC
.	TRBV2	TRBJ1-3	.	CASLKGETGNTIYF	TGTGCCAGTTTAAAGGGGGAGACTGGAAACACCATATATTTT
.	TRBV11-3	TRBJ2-1	.	CASRSHVGEQFF	TGTGCCAGCAGGTCTCACGTGGGCGAGCAGTTCTTC
.	TRBV12-5	TRBJ1-1	few	CASGPSGAEAFF	TGTGCTAGTGGTCCCAGCGGGGCTGAAGCTTTCTTT
.	TRBV7-9	TRBJ1-2	.	CASTLGNRADGYTF	TGTGCCAGCACCCTAGGCAACAGGGCGGATGGCTACACCTTC
.	TRBV6-5	TRBJ1-2	.	CASSFDRKSKSYTF	TGTGCCAGCTCTTTCGACAGGAAAAGTAAGAGCTACACCTTC
.	TRBV13	TRBJ2-7	.	CASSLRLASHEQYF	TGTGCCAGCAGCTTACGCCTAGCGTCCCACGAGCAGTACTTC
TRBD2	TRBV4-1	TRBJ2-1	once	CASSQDATSGRGEQFF	TGCGCCAGCAGCCAAGATGCGACTAGCGGGAGGGGTGAGCAGTTCTTC
.	TRBV5-5	TRBJ1-5	.	CASSQGQTVNQPQHF	TGTGCCAGCAGCCAAGGACAGACGGTGAATCAGCCCCAGCATTTT
.	TRBV5-6	TRBJ1-2	.	CASSLFRGLDYGYTF	TGTGCCAGCAGCTTATTTCGGGGTCTGGACTATGGCTACACCTTC
TRBD2	TRBV6-1	TRBJ2-7	.	CASSKTSGRSYEQYF	TGTGCCAGCAGTAAGACTAGCGGGAGGTCCTACGAGCAGTACTTC
.	TRBV7-7	TRBJ1-1	.	CASSLTGNTEAFF	TGTGCCAGCAGCCTGACAGGGAACACTGAAGCTTTCTTT
TRBD1	TRBV5-1	TRBJ2-1	.	CASSSGTGGSYNEQFF	TGCGCCAGCAGCTCGGGGACAGGGGGCTCATACAATGAGCAGTTCTTC
.	TRBV28	TRBJ2-1	.	CASSPTWARSYNEQFF	TGTGCCAGCAGTCCTACATGGGCCCGCTCCTACAATGAGCAGTTCTTC
TRBD1	TRBV14	TRBJ2-1	.	CASSLGTGPYNEQFF	TGTGCCAGCAGCCTCGGGACAGGCCCATACAATGAGCAGTTCTTC
.	TRBV29-1	TRBJ1-2	few	CSAPAGGGGYTF	TGCAGCGCCCCCGCGGGGGGTGGCGGCTACACCTTC
.	TRBV4-1	TRBJ2-5	.	CASSQVGSVQETQYF	TGCGCCAGCAGCCAAGTAGGAAGCGTCCAAGAGACCCAGTACTTC